This TCR beta chain is from a study of cytomegalovirus exposure and HLA in healthy donors. Study observations and caveats: The investigators catalogued about 170 TCR beta chains as cytomegalovirus-associated.

The approximately 120-subject validation cohort, separate from the roughly 700-subject first cohort, included the donors. The table came from immunoSEQ multiplex PCR; TCRdb's copy has only in-frame clones and leaves some out. The table has roughly 60,000 clones, around 96% seen once. Comment on this clone: Antigen specificity is unknown.

Germline V gene data show CDR1 as SNHLY and CDR2 as FYNNEI. The CDR3 length is 12 residues. V gave up 3 bases and J gave up 12 bases, with 15 bases separating them. The chain has TRBV2 and TRBJ2-7, with a possible D match to TRBD2 (5 bases). What was sequenced was PBMCs. This TCR was sampled from a young man in good health and CMV-seronegative. This CDR3 reads CASSERAYRVYF. The CDR3 DNA is TGTGCCAGCAGTGAGAGGGCCTACCGGGTGTACTTC.